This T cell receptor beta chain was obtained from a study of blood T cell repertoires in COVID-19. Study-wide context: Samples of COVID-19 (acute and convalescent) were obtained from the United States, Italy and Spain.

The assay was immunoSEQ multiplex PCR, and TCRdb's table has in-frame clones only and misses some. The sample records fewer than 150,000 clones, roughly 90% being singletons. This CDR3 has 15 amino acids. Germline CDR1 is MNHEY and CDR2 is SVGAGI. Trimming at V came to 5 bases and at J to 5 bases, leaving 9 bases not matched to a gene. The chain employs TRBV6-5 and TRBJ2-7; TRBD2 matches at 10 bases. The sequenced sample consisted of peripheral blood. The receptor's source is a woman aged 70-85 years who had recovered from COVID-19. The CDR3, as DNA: TGTGCCAGCAGTCCCCATGAGCGGGAGGGCCACGAGCAGTACTTC. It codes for CASSPHEREGHEQYF.